This passage covers 17 T cell receptor beta chains from one sample sequenced in a study of blood T cell repertoires in COVID-19. Profiled with immunoSEQ multiplex PCR; TCRdb holds only in-frame clones, not every one. The sample includes 110,000 or so clones, roughly 81% of them seen just once. The sequenced material came from peripheral blood. These receptors were obtained from a woman in her 70s with acute or convalescent COVID-19.

The chain joins TRBV4-3 to TRBJ2-3; a possible D gene is TRBD1 (5 bases). V lost 2 bases, J lost 5 bases, and 5 bases lay in between. Germline loops: CDR1 LGHNA, CDR2 YSLEER. CDR3 length equals 12 residues. The CDR3 region is CASSQRGDTQYF. DNA of the CDR3: TGCGCCAGCAGCCAAAGGGGAGATACGCAGTATTTT.

The chain combines TRBV7-6 with TRBJ2-7; the match to TRBD1 covers 8 bases. V gave up 5 bases and J gave up 2 bases; unmatched junction bases: 5. The CDR3 loop spans 14 amino acids. CDR1 SGHVS and CDR2 FNYEAQ come from the germline V gene. CDR3 coding DNA: TGTGCCAGCAGCGTCGGGACAGGTCCCTACGAGCAGTACTTC. Encoded protein: CASSVGTGPYEQYF.

The rearrangement links TRBV15 to TRBJ2-3; D possibly corresponds to TRBD2 (6 bases). CDR1 is LNHNV and CDR2 is YYDKDF in the germline V gene (reference sequence). This CDR3 spans 16 amino acids. V was pared by 4 bases and J by 1 base, with 15 bases between. CDR3 protein: CATSTQVWGGTDTQYF. The CDR3 DNA reads as TGTGCCACCAGCACCCAGGTTTGGGGGGGCACAGATACGCAGTATTTT.

The CDR3: CASSLGGGGRDEQYF. The DNA for the CDR3 is TGTGCCAGCAGCTTGGGGGGAGGGGGGAGAGACGAGCAGTACTTC. The rearrangement links TRBV5-4 to TRBJ2-7, with a possible D match to TRBD2 (7 bases). V shed 0 bases and J shed 5 bases, with 15 bases lying between them. The germline gives CDR1 SGHNT, CDR2 YYREEE (reference sequence). CDR3 length equals 15 residues.

The gene calls are TRBV28 and TRBJ2-3, with 14 nucleotides matching TRBD2. V lost 6 bases, J lost 8 bases, and 10 bases stayed unmatched. The CDR3 extends over 16 amino acids. In germline, CDR1 is MDHEN, CDR2 SYDVKM. CDR3 in DNA: TGTGCCAGCAGGACTAGCGGGAGGGCCAAATCGGGTACGCAGTATTTT. Translating gives CASRTSGRAKSGTQYF.

CDR3 amino acids: CASSLAGQGKSTIYF. The CDR3 DNA reads as TGCGCCAGCAGCTTGGCCGGACAGGGAAAAAGCACCATATATTTT. V and J are TRBV5-1 and TRBJ1-3; 8 bases map to TRBD1. The CDR3 has 15 residues. V gave up 0 bases and J gave up 9 bases; unmatched junction bases: 8. Germline V gene data show CDR1 as SGHRS and CDR2 as YFSETQ.

The rearrangement joins TRBV5-1 to TRBJ2-5; TRBD1 might be the D (5 bases). V dropped 4 bases and J dropped 3 bases, with 22 bases sitting between them. CDR1 and CDR2 (germline): SGHRS, YFSETQ. CDR3 length: 17 residues. As DNA, the CDR3 is TGCGCCAGCAGCAACCTTGGCGTGGACACCCAGAAAGAGACCCAGTACTTC. Residues: CASSNLGVDTQKETQYF.

The chain uses TRBV11-2 and TRBJ2-2; the D gene is possibly TRBD2 (5 bases). V was trimmed by 5 bases and J by 4 bases, leaving 14 bases between them. From germline, CDR1 is SGHAT and CDR2 FQNNGV. This CDR3 is 15 amino acids long. CDR3 coding DNA: TGTGCCAGCAGCCCTGGACTGGAGACCACCGGGGAGCTGTTTTTT. Translation gives CASSPGLETTGELFF.

The chain carries TRBV2 and TRBJ1-2; TRBD1 aligns across 9 bases. CDR1 is SNHLY and CDR2 is FYNNEI in the germline V gene. Germline trimming cut 5 bases from V and 7 bases from J; bases unmatched to any gene: 11. The CDR3 is 15 residues long. In DNA form, the CDR3 reads TGTGCCAGCAGTAACTCACAGGGGGCTGTTTTTGGCTACACCTTC. Translated: CASSNSQGAVFGYTF.

V and J are TRBV29-1 and TRBJ1-3, with D uncertain. The CDR3 is 14 residues long. Germline-derived CDR1 and CDR2 are SQVTM and ANQGSEA. The ends were cut back, 6 bases at V and 0 bases at J, with 12 bases in the middle. In DNA form, the CDR3 reads TGCAGCGTGGTGGAGACTTCCTCTGGAAACACCATATATTTT. It translates to CSVVETSSGNTIYF.

This chain connects TRBV15 to TRBJ1-2; D gene uncertain. The CDR3 runs 15 residues. Germline V gene lookup returns CDR1 LNHNV and CDR2 YYDKDF (reference sequence). Trimming took off 0 bases at V and 6 bases at J, with 14 bases between the two ends. The CDR3 DNA sequence: TGTGCCACCAGCAGAGATTGGTCCAATGGGCATGGCTACACCTTC. This gives the protein CATSRDWSNGHGYTF.

The chain couples TRBV6-2 or TRBV6-3 to TRBJ1-5, with D unclear. The V end was cut by 1 base, the J end by 5 bases, with 6 bases between. CDR1 is MNHEY, CDR2 SVGEGT, per germline. CDR3 size: 13 residues. The CDR3 is CASSYYGDQPQHF. CDR3 in DNA: TGTGCCAGCAGTTACTACGGGGATCAGCCCCAGCATTTT.

J is TRBJ1-1 and V is TRBV9, with D possibly being TRBD1 (6 bases). The CDR3 has 13 amino acids. CDR1 SGDLS and CDR2 YYNGEE come from the germline V gene. Trimming removed 3 bases from V and 5 bases from J, with 11 bases in between. In DNA, the CDR3 is TGTGCCAGCAGCGCGGACAGAATTACTGAAGCTTTCTTT. This gives the protein CASSADRITEAFF.

The chain uses TRBV5-1 and TRBJ2-1; 12 bases are shared with TRBD2. V lost 4 bases and J lost 5; bases outside the gene matches: 4. This CDR3 spans 15 amino acids. In germline, CDR1 is SGHRS, CDR2 YFSETQ. The CDR3 sequence: CASSPTSGSHNEQFF. The CDR3 nucleotides read TGCGCCAGCAGCCCGACTAGCGGGAGCCACAATGAGCAGTTCTTC.

The V and J genes are TRBV4-3 and TRBJ1-4; D perhaps matches TRBD1 (6 bases). The germline V gene encodes CDR1 LGHNA and CDR2 YSLEER. CDR3 length: 14 residues. Between the trimmed V and J ends, which lost 2 bases and 6 bases, there was a span of 10 bases. CDR3 in amino acids: CASSQLGGDEKLFF. The CDR3 coding sequence is TGCGCCAGCAGCCAATTAGGGGGGGATGAAAAACTGTTTTTT.

CDR3 residues: CASSQSGAREEKLFF. In nucleotides, the CDR3 is TGCGCCAGCAGCCAATCGGGGGCGCGGGAGGAAAAACTGTTTTTT. This chain joins TRBV4-1 and TRBJ1-4; perhaps TRBD1 as D (6 bases). There are 15 residues in the CDR3. V lost 2 bases to trimming and J lost 8 bases, with 15 bases between them. The germline V gene has CDR1 MGHRA and CDR2 YSYEKL.

The chain is built from TRBV6-5 and TRBJ2-1, with 10 bases fitting TRBD2. Losses at the gene ends were 7 bases for V and 1 base for J; bases not matched to a gene: 4. CDR3 length equals 15 residues. Germline-derived CDR1 and CDR2 are MNHEY and SVGAGI. CDR3 bases: TGTGCCAGCATCCCAGCGGGAGGGTCCTACAATGAGCAGTTCTTC. Amino acid sequence: CASIPAGGSYNEQFF.